Each of the 5 T cell receptor beta chains below was sequenced from the same sample in a study of blood T cells in healthy people across ages (dated by TCRdb to the mid-2010s). Libraries were prepared through 5' RACE. Sequencing was carried out with an Illumina HiSeq 2500. A second PCR of about 7 to 12 cycles was run with a J-beta primer mix and a sample-barcoded 5' primer. TCRdb reprocessed the public reads (quality trimming at Q25 with fastp, clone calling with MiXCR) and kept in-frame beta chains. Rows with one shared CDR3 protein collapse into an entry with the most common genes and DNA. Across this sample there are about 650,000 distinct CDR3 sequences, with approximately 29% seen only once. The ten largest make up roughly 15% of the sample. The sequencing sample was made of blood. The origin of the receptors is a woman aged 80 or older in good health. Donor details come from another sample of the same person, matched by shared clones.

This clonotype came up many times. The V call is TRBV28, the J call TRBJ2-4; 11 nucleotides align to TRBD1. CDR3 length equals 13 residues. Trimming at V came to 5 bases and at J to 15 bases, leaving 9 bases not matched to a gene. Germline loops: CDR1 MDHEN, CDR2 SYDVKM. CDR3 coding DNA: TGTGCCAGCAGTCCAGGACAGGGGGCGAGGCGGTACTTC. Amino acids: CASSPGQGARRYF.

The chain has TRBV20-1 and TRBJ2-3, with D uncertain. Between the trimmed V and J ends, which lost 6 bases and 6 bases, there was a span of 10 bases. This CDR3 comprises 11 residues. Looked up from germline, CDR1 is DFQATT and CDR2 is SNEGSKA (reference sequence). DNA of the CDR3: TGCAGTGCCCCTCTCGTGGATACGCAGTATTTT. Protein sequence: CSAPLVDTQYF.

Many counts were recorded for this clonotype. The chain links TRBV20-1 to TRBJ2-3; 15 nucleotides agree with TRBD2. The CDR3 covers 14 residues. Trimming at V came to 7 bases and at J to 4 bases, leaving 3 bases not matched to a gene. The germline CDR1 and CDR2 sequences are DFQATT and SNEGSKA (reference sequence). The CDR3: CSVWTSGGADTQYF. The CDR3, as DNA: TGCAGTGTTTGGACTAGCGGGGGGGCAGATACGCAGTATTTT.

Many counts were recorded for this clonotype. The CDR3 protein is CAITSGASPRPLYGYTF. The CDR3 DNA follows: TGTGCCATCACCTCGGGGGCATCCCCTCGACCCCTCTATGGCTACACCTTC. V and J are TRBV28 and TRBJ1-2, with D possibly matching TRBD1 (6 bases). Between the trimmed V and J ends, which lost 10 bases and 4 bases, there was a span of 28 bases. CDR1 and CDR2 (germline): MDHEN, SYDVKM. The CDR3 consists of 17 residues.

This clonotype occurred many times. The chain couples TRBV11-2 to TRBJ2-5; D ambiguous. CDR1 SGHAT and CDR2 FQNNGV come from the germline V gene. The CDR3 is 15 residues long. The V end was cut by 1 base, the J end by 5 bases, with 14 bases between. The DNA for the CDR3 is TGTGCCAGCAGCTTAGGCCTGGGTGGACGGGAGACCCAGTACTTC. Amino acids: CASSLGLGGRETQYF.